This record covers a single T cell receptor (beta chain). The data originate from a study of blood T cell repertoires in COVID-19. Study-level background: The United States, Italy and Spain provided the acute and convalescent COVID-19 samples. PBMCs, B-cell-depleted T cells, or T cells were the source of the cDNA or gDNA that made up the material.

Authors' processing steps: For nucleated cells, counts were estimated from reference gene primer amplification. The assay was immunoSEQ multiplex PCR, and TCRdb's table has in-frame clones only and misses some. The V and J calls and clone size are taken from that table; D and trimming were inferred from the DNA. Here the sample spans a few hundred thousand clones, about four fifths being singletons. Germline V gene data show CDR1 as MNHEY and CDR2 as SMNVEV (reference sequence). The V end lost 3 bases, the J end lost 8 bases, and 11 bases lay between the germline ends. The CDR3 is 14 residues long. Sample: peripheral blood. The TCR comes from a woman aged 18-29 years with acute or convalescent COVID-19. The rearrangement links TRBV27 to TRBJ1-6, with D possibly TRBD1 on 6 matching bases. The CDR3 sequence is CASSLDRSYSPLHF. CDR3 sequence (DNA): TGTGCCAGCAGTTTGGACAGATCCTATTCACCCCTCCACTTT.